This TCR beta chain came from a study of immune evolution from preneoplasia to lung adenocarcinoma. Clones were sequenced by immunoSEQ multiplex PCR, and TCRdb holds only the in-frame ones, with some missing. The table lists approximately 11,000 clones, around 75% of them singletons. This clone was seen only a few times. The CDR3 extends over 16 amino acids. The V gene's germline CDR1 is SGHTA and CDR2 FQGTGA. V gave up 1 base and J gave up 5 bases; unmatched junction bases: 10. Patient tissue came from resections in Japan or China, 2014–2017. The V gene is TRBV7-3, the J gene TRBJ2-5, with TRBD2 matching over 7 bases. Sequenced input: FFPE normal lung tissue adjacent to the tumor. This receptor was taken from a person between 55 and 70 years old with lung adenocarcinoma. Some clones in this sample may be carry-over from other donors' samples. The CDR3 DNA sequence: TGTGCCAGCAGCTTAAATGCGGGAGCAATCTCGGAGACCCAGTACTTC. Its protein product is CASSLNAGAISETQYF.